This paragraph covers one T cell receptor (beta chain) sequence. The antigen remains unidentified. This entry belongs to a study of OX40 agonist ivuxolimab in advanced cancers. The data were produced by immunoSEQ multiplex PCR, yet TCRdb's version contains in-frame clones alone and is incomplete. The sample yields some 85,000 clones, nearly 90% seen once. General study results and limits: At doses 0.1 to 3.0 mg/kg, CD4+ and CD8+ clones expanded. Undetermined was the antigen specificity of the expanded peripheral T cells.

This TCR was recovered from an adult with an advanced solid tumor such as melanoma, head and neck, liver or kidney cancer. Here the sequenced sample was CD4+ or CD8+ T cells sorted from blood, taken in a trial of the OX40 agonist ivuxolimab.

CDR3 in DNA: TGTGCTAGTGGTCTGGCCGGGACAGGGGGCGTAGGGGGCTCTGGAAACACCATATATTTT. The encoded protein is CASGLAGTGGVGGSGNTIYF. The rearrangement links TRBV12-5 to TRBJ1-3, with TRBD1 identical over 12 bases. Per germline, CDR1 LGHNT and CDR2 FRNRAP. The CDR3 covers 20 residues. V shed 5 bases and J 0 bases; nucleotides not matched to a gene: 14.